This T cell receptor beta chain was profiled in a study of T cells expressing NK-cell markers. TCRdb reprocessed the 5' RACE reads and keeps a single row for each CDR3 protein, giving no DNA. In all, the sample yields 500,000 to 700,000 distinct CDR3 sequences. With respect to this clonotype: Its target is not known.

Study outcomes and limitations: For several donors, the dominant NKG2C+ clonotypes made up about 1.0-8% of their CD8+ T cells. Expanded clones of NKG2C+ T cells had an unclear HCMV specificity.

Germline V gives CDR1 SGHAT, CDR2 FQDESV (reference sequence). This CDR3 is 15 amino acids long. This receptor was identified in a young man in good health. The chain couples TRBV11-1 to TRBJ2-1; TCRdb's D call of TRBD2 is untestable without DNA. Sequences were obtained from blood T cells: a sorted CD56 or NKG2C T cell subset, CD4+ or CD8+ T cells, or bulk PBMC T cells (not recorded which). The CDR3 here is CASSPERVSYNEQFF. Complete variable domain (other parts from reference TRBV11-1 and TRBJ2-1): EAEVAQSPRYKITEKSQAVAFWCDPISGHATLYWYRQILGQGPELLVQFQDESVVDDSQLPKDRFSAERLKGVDSTLKIQPAELGDSAMYLCASSPERVSYNEQFFGPGTRLTVL.